One sample yielded the 29 T cell receptor beta chains listed below, sequenced in a study of T cell responses to AZD1222 COVID-19 vaccine (TCRdb year 2021). Receptor libraries were prepared by the immunoSEQ multiplex PCR assay. TCRdb retrieved this table from immuneACCESS and kept in-frame rearrangements only. Not all clones are present; in checked studies, unresolved V genes account for under half, and no reason is known for the remainder. The table for this sample lists tens of thousands of clones; around 87% of them were counted only once. The ten biggest clones cover around an eighth of the sample. The time point label on this specimen signifies: about 28 days (+/-7) after the second vaccine dose. Sequencing was performed on peripheral blood, taken 28 days after the second AZD1222 dose. The receptor source for this set is an adult who received the AZD1222 COVID-19 vaccine.

The CDR3 protein is CASSVQPSEETQYF. DNA for the CDR3: TGTGCCAGCAGCGTACAGCCCAGCGAGGAGACCCAGTACTTC. V usage is TRBV9 and J usage is TRBJ2-5; no reliable D call. The CDR3 sequence is 14 residues long. Germline V gives CDR1 SGDLS, CDR2 YYNGEE. V was pared by 1 base and J by 5 bases, with 12 bases between. The full variable domain, with the rest looked up from reference TRBV9 and TRBJ2-5, is DSGVTQTPKHLITATGQRVTLRCSPRSGDLSVYWYQQSLDQGLQFLIQYYNGEERAKGNILERFSAQQFPDLHSELNLSSLELGDSALYFCASSVQPSEETQYFGPGTRLLVL.

The chain employs TRBV12-5 and TRBJ2-3; 7 bases fit TRBD1. V was clipped by 4 bases and J by 8 bases; unmatched bases: 18. CDR1 LGHNT and CDR2 FRNRAP come from the germline V gene. The length of the CDR3 is 17 residues. This CDR3 reads CASGSFLLTGSRGTQYF. CDR3 nucleotide sequence: TGTGCTAGTGGTTCCTTCCTTTTGACAGGGTCAAGGGGTACGCAGTATTTT.

This CDR3 reads CASSPGRRGYGYTF. In DNA, the CDR3 is TGTGCCAGCAGCCCCGGAAGGCGGGGCTATGGCTACACCTTC. The genes are TRBV7-2 and TRBJ1-2; D uncertain. From germline, CDR1 is SGHTA and CDR2 FQGNSA. Trimming removed 5 bases at V and 4 bases at J, with 14 bases between. The CDR3 contains 14 residues.

About this clone itself: One end of the junction varies from germline; a read error may be responsible. This chain joins TRBV29-1 and TRBJ1-1; a possible D gene is TRBD1 (5 bases). The CDR3 has 13 residues. In germline, CDR1 is SQVTM, CDR2 ANQGSEA. In DNA form, the CDR3 reads TGCAGCTCCACCCGGGGGGAAGGGCTTAAAGGTGAATTT. This translates into CSSTRGEGLKGEF.

CDR3 DNA: TGTGCCACCCAAGGCCTCTCTGGGGCCAACGTCCTGACTTTC. Its translation: CATQGLSGANVLTF. This chain uses TRBV6-5 with TRBJ2-6; D is unclear. CDR3 size: 14 residues. Trimming removed 10 bases at V and 0 bases at J, with 10 bases between. Germline V gene sequence: CDR1 MNHEY, CDR2 SVGAGI.

The V call is TRBV11-3, the J call TRBJ1-1; TRBD1 matches 7 bases. V was clipped by 2 bases and J by 1 base; unmatched bases: 1. The CDR3 extends over 14 amino acids. CDR1 is SGHNT and CDR2 is YENEEA in the germline V gene. CDR3 nucleotides: TGTGCCAGCAGCTTAAACAGGGGGAACACTGAAGCTTTCTTT. Translation: CASSLNRGNTEAFF. The entire variable domain, with the rest obtained from reference TRBV11-3 and TRBJ1-1, is as follows: EAGVVQSPRYKIIEKKQPVAFWCNPISGHNTLYWYLQNLGQGPELLIRYENEEAVDDSQLPKDRFSAERLKGVDSTLKIQPAELGDSAVYLCASSLNRGNTEAFFGQGTRLTVV.

The gene calls are TRBV7-9 and TRBJ2-5; TRBD1 or TRBD2 may be the D gene (6 bases each). The CDR3 spans 16 residues. Germline values: CDR1 SEHNR, CDR2 FQNEAQ (reference sequence). The V gene lost 0 bases and the J gene lost 5 bases, with 16 bases spanning the gap. In DNA form, the CDR3 reads TGTGCCAGCAGCTTAGCAGGGGGGACCCCGGGGGAGACCCAGTACTTC. It yields the protein CASSLAGGTPGETQYF.

This chain links TRBV14 with TRBJ1-3; unclear D gene. V gave up 5 bases and J gave up 4 bases, with 6 bases separating them. The CDR3 runs 12 residues. CDR1 and CDR2 from the germline V gene are SGHDN and FVKESK. The CDR3 DNA reads as TGTGCCAGCAGCTCCGTGGGAAACACCATATATTTT. It specifies CASSSVGNTIYF.

V and J are TRBV9 and TRBJ2-5; 12 bases line up with TRBD2. The ends lost 0 bases at V and 2 bases at J; junction bases unmatched: 2. The V gene's germline CDR1 is SGDLS and CDR2 YYNGEE. The CDR3 is made up of 16 amino acids. The chain's CDR3 is CASSVGGLAGQETQYF. The CDR3 DNA follows: TGTGCCAGCAGCGTAGGAGGACTAGCGGGGCAAGAGACCCAGTACTTC.

The chain uses TRBV30 and TRBJ1-5; D call uncertain. Germline assignment: CDR1 GTSNPN and CDR2 SVGIG (reference sequence). The ends were cut back, 1 base at V and 7 bases at J, with 14 bases in the middle. The CDR3 runs 14 residues. This chain's CDR3 is CAWSEGIQNQPQHF. DNA of the CDR3: TGTGCCTGGAGTGAGGGAATTCAAAACCAGCCCCAGCATTTT. The full variable domain, with the rest looked up from reference TRBV30 and TRBJ1-5, is SQTIHQWPATLVQPVGSPLSLECTVEGTSNPNLYWYRQAAGRGLQLLFYSVGIGQISSEVPQNLSASRPQDRQFILSSKKLLLSDSGFYLCAWSEGIQNQPQHFGDGTRLSIL.

The rearrangement uses TRBV2 and TRBJ2-7, with 13 bases identical to TRBD2. Trimming cost V 4 bases and J 3 bases; bases outside gene matches: 6. The CDR3 extends over 16 amino acids. Germline CDR1 and CDR2: SNHLY and FYNNEI. CDR3 loop: CASSGTSGSGIYEQYF. Written as DNA, the CDR3 is TGTGCCAGCAGTGGGACTAGCGGGAGCGGTATCTACGAGCAGTACTTC.

The V call is TRBV23-1, the J call TRBJ2-3; no clear D. TRBV23-1 is labeled an ORF, and its function is uncertain. CDR3 length equals 14 residues. The V end was cut by 4 bases, the J end by 5 bases, with 13 bases between. In DNA, the CDR3 is TGCGCCAGCAGTCCAGTAAGTACGGGAGATACGCAGTATTTT. Encoded protein: CASSPVSTGDTQYF.

The gene calls are TRBV10-2 and TRBJ2-2; 10 nucleotides align to TRBD2. The CDR3 length is 16 residues. Looked up from germline, CDR1 is WSHSY and CDR2 is SAAADI. The trim removed 3 bases at V and 0 bases at J, leaving 1 base unmatched. The DNA of the CDR3 is TGCGCCAGCAGTGACGGGACTAGCGCGAACACCGGGGAGCTGTTTTTT. The encoded protein is CASSDGTSANTGELFF.

This chain links TRBV30 with TRBJ1-5; TRBD1 is a possible D gene (6 bases). Trimming stripped 2 bases from V and 0 bases from J, with 11 bases between. This CDR3 has 15 residues. The germline gives CDR1 GTSNPN, CDR2 SVGIG (reference sequence). DNA of the CDR3: TGTGCCTGGAGTAGGGACACAAGTAGCAATCAGCCCCAGCATTTT. Its translation: CAWSRDTSSNQPQHF. The full variable domain, with the rest looked up from reference TRBV30 and TRBJ1-5, is SQTIHQWPATLVQPVGSPLSLECTVEGTSNPNLYWYRQAAGRGLQLLFYSVGIGQISSEVPQNLSASRPQDRQFILSSKKLLLSDSGFYLCAWSRDTSSNQPQHFGDGTRLSIL.

The chain joins TRBV6-5 to TRBJ1-5, with TRBD1 as a possible D gene (6 bases). V lost 5 bases to trimming and J lost 5 bases, with 16 bases between them. Germline assignment: CDR1 MNHEY and CDR2 SVGAGI. CDR3 size: 15 residues. CDR3 nucleotides: TGTGCCAGCAGTCCCCGACAGGAGTCCGATCAGCCCCAGCATTTT. Its translation: CASSPRQESDQPQHF.

This clone appeared a single time. The chain recombines TRBV6-5 with TRBJ2-2; TRBD1 or TRBD2 may be the D gene (5 bases each). The germline V and J ends were trimmed by 6 bases and 6 bases, with 14 bases remaining between them. From germline, CDR1 is MNHEY and CDR2 SVGAGI. The CDR3 sequence is 14 residues long. In DNA, the CDR3 is TGTGCCAGCAGGGGGCTAGCAAATCCCGGGGAGCTGTTTTTT. This sequence encodes CASRGLANPGELFF.

The genes are TRBV27 and TRBJ1-5; a possible D gene is TRBD1 (5 bases). V was cut by 4 bases and J by 5 bases, with 12 bases left in between. CDR1 is MNHEY and CDR2 is SMNVEV in the germline V gene (reference sequence). The CDR3 contains 14 residues. The CDR3 here is CASSSSGSHQPQHF. The DNA for the CDR3 is TGTGCCAGCAGTTCCTCAGGGAGCCATCAGCCCCAGCATTTT.

CDR3 sequence reads: CASRHGASNQPQHF. Here the CDR3 DNA reads TGTGCCAGTAGACATGGGGCTAGCAATCAGCCCCAGCATTTT. The chain carries TRBV19 and TRBJ1-5, with a tentative D call TRBD1 (5 bases). Germline V gene sequence: CDR1 LNHDA, CDR2 SQIVND (reference sequence). Trimming left V 6 bases short and J 0 bases short, with 9 bases between. The CDR3 totals 14 residues.

The chain links TRBV27 to TRBJ2-7, with D perhaps TRBD1 (6 bases). This CDR3 contains 13 residues. The ends were cut back, 3 bases at V and 7 bases at J, with 13 bases in the middle. The V gene's germline CDR1 is MNHEY and CDR2 SMNVEV (reference sequence). This CDR3 is CASSFQGLGEQYF. As DNA, the CDR3 is TGTGCCAGCAGTTTCCAGGGGCTGGGGGAGCAGTACTTC.

The CDR3, as DNA: TGCGCCAGCAGCACAGGACAGGGGGCGCATGAGCAGTTCTTC. Its protein product is CASSTGQGAHEQFF. V is TRBV5-1 and J is TRBJ2-1, with 11 bases aligning to TRBD1. Per germline, CDR1 SGHRS and CDR2 YFSETQ. Trimming at V came to 4 bases and at J to 8 bases, leaving 5 bases not matched to a gene. This CDR3 is 14 amino acids long.

DNA of the CDR3: TGTGCCAGCAGCCCCGGGCTTACGACTAACTATGGCTACACCTTC. Its translation is CASSPGLTTNYGYTF. The chain carries TRBV5-4 and TRBJ1-2, with D unresolved. Between the trimmed V and J ends, which lost 4 bases and 0 bases, there was a span of 13 bases. From germline, CDR1 is SGHNT and CDR2 YYREEE (reference sequence). This CDR3 contains 15 residues.

This clone was detected only once. This chain links TRBV11-2 with TRBJ2-2, with TRBD1 matching 10 bases. Trimming cost V 4 bases and J 5 bases; bases outside gene matches: 1. The CDR3 consists of 14 residues. Germline assignment: CDR1 SGHAT and CDR2 FQNNGV. CDR3 DNA: TGTGCCAGCAGCTGGGGACAGGGGACCGGGGAGCTGTTTTTT. Translated: CASSWGQGTGELFF.

This chain joins TRBV9 and TRBJ1-6; 10 nucleotides match TRBD1. From germline, CDR1 is SGDLS and CDR2 YYNGEE. With V trimmed by 3 bases and J by 5 bases, 5 bases remained unmatched. This CDR3 has 16 residues. Here the CDR3 DNA reads TGTGCCAGCAGCGCACCAGGGACAGGGGATAATTCACCCCTCCACTTT. Translation: CASSAPGTGDNSPLHF. Complete variable domain (other parts from reference TRBV9 and TRBJ1-6): DSGVTQTPKHLITATGQRVTLRCSPRSGDLSVYWYQQSLDQGLQFLIQYYNGEERAKGNILERFSAQQFPDLHSELNLSSLELGDSALYFCASSAPGTGDNSPLHFGNGTRLTVT.

A remark on this clone: The identical CDR3 is also encoded by other nucleotide sequences in the sample. The chain joins TRBV6-5 to TRBJ2-5; unclear D gene. The V end lost 5 bases, the J end lost 2 bases, and 3 bases lay between the germline ends. The CDR3 covers 11 residues. Germline V CDR1 and CDR2: MNHEY, SVGAGI. The CDR3 protein is CASSRQETQYF. The CDR3 nucleotides are TGTGCCAGCAGTCGACAAGAGACCCAGTACTTC.

The chain has TRBV9 and TRBJ2-5; D is tentatively TRBD1 or TRBD2 (6 bases each). V shed 4 bases and J shed 3 bases, with 16 bases lying between them. The CDR3 consists of 15 residues. Germline lookup yields CDR1 SGDLS and CDR2 YYNGEE. The CDR3: CASSPGGGTKETQYF. As DNA, the CDR3 is TGTGCCAGCAGCCCCGGAGGGGGGACAAAAGAGACCCAGTACTTC.

The chain couples TRBV9 to TRBJ1-5, with D possibly matching TRBD1 (6 bases). V was pared by 1 base and J by 7 bases, with 12 bases between. Germline loops: CDR1 SGDLS, CDR2 YYNGEE. CDR3 length: 14 amino acids. The CDR3 loop is CASSVSGEGQPQHF. CDR3 in DNA: TGTGCCAGCAGCGTATCAGGGGAAGGACAGCCCCAGCATTTT.

The chain has TRBV14 and TRBJ1-6; D may be TRBD1 (5 bases). The CDR3 is made up of 15 amino acids. The V end was cut by 3 bases, the J end by 6 bases, with 12 bases between. The germline V gene encodes CDR1 SGHDN and CDR2 FVKESK. The DNA for the CDR3 is TGTGCCAGCAGCCAGGGGCAGGGCCCTAATTCACCCCTCCACTTT. Its translation is CASSQGQGPNSPLHF.

V and J are TRBV7-9 and TRBJ2-3, with 7 bases that match TRBD2. The ends lost 3 bases at V and 5 bases at J; junction bases unmatched: 2. Per germline, CDR1 SEHNR and CDR2 FQNEAQ (reference sequence). The CDR3 loop spans 13 amino acids. The CDR3 sequence is CASSFGEGDTQYF. In nucleotides, the CDR3 is TGTGCCAGCAGCTTCGGGGAGGGAGATACGCAGTATTTT.

V usage is TRBV5-1 and J usage is TRBJ1-1; no reliable D call. CDR3 length equals 14 residues. V lost 4 bases and J lost 1, with 11 bases in between. Germline lookup yields CDR1 SGHRS and CDR2 YFSETQ. The CDR3 DNA follows: TGCGCCAGCAGCCTTGGAGCAGCGAACACTGAAGCTTTCTTT. Its translation: CASSLGAANTEAFF.